One sample yielded the 25 T cell receptor beta chains listed below, sequenced in a study of monozygotic twins with inflammatory bowel disease. Using the 5' RACE reads, TCRdb records one entry per CDR3 protein without DNA. Seen in this sample are roughly 160,000 distinct CDR3 sequences; the ten most common clones hold around 7%. What was sequenced was blood. All receptors come from a human donor with ulcerative colitis or Crohn's disease, or a healthy co-twin of an affected twin (not recorded which).

The V gene is TRBV18, the J gene TRBJ1-2. The CDR3 is made up of 11 amino acids. The germline CDR1 and CDR2 sequences are KGHSH and LQKENI. The CDR3 protein is CASSPRGGYTF.

This sequence joins TRBV20-1 and TRBJ2-5; absent DNA, TCRdb's TRBD2 call cannot be checked. This CDR3 comprises 17 residues. CDR1 and CDR2 (germline): DFQATT, SNEGSKA (reference sequence). CDR3 region: CSAPLFGKVAGVKTQYF.

V usage is TRBV20-1 and J usage is TRBJ1-5. Germline CDR1 reads DFQATT; CDR2 reads SNEGSKA (reference sequence). The CDR3 contains 13 residues. The CDR3: CSAGSDRNQPQHF.

V is TRBV10-3 and J is TRBJ2-7; TCRdb's D call, TRBD1, is unchecked because there is no DNA. CDR3 length: 13 residues. CDR1 ENHRY and CDR2 SYGVKD come from the germline V gene. The CDR3 here is CAISTGADYEQYF.

This sequence joins TRBV28 and TRBJ2-7. The CDR3 is 13 residues long. Germline CDR1 MDHEN, CDR2 SYDVKM. The CDR3: CASRPTSSYEQYF.

J is TRBJ2-1 and V is TRBV7-6; the D call from TCRdb, TRBD2, cannot be confirmed without DNA. CDR1 and CDR2 (germline): SGHVS, FNYEAQ. This CDR3 spans 15 amino acids. CDR3 protein: CASTYGSGRANEQFF.

The chain links TRBV6-1 to TRBJ2-7. Germline CDR1 reads MNHNS; CDR2 reads SASEGT. The CDR3 totals 15 residues. CDR3 sequence: CASSEAQDASYEQYF.

This chain links TRBV5-1 with TRBJ1-3; TCRdb returns TRBD1, unconfirmable since there is no DNA. CDR1 SGHRS and CDR2 YFSETQ come from the germline V gene. CDR3 length equals 16 residues. The CDR3 spells CASSPRPGTSGNTIYF. The full variable domain, with the rest looked up from reference TRBV5-1 and TRBJ1-3, is KAGVTQTPRYLIKTRGQQVTLSCSPISGHRSVSWYQQTPGQGLQFLFEYFSETQRNKGNFPGRFSGRQFSNSRSEMNVSTLELGDSALYLCASSPRPGTSGNTIYFGEGSWLTVV.

V gene TRBV10-2 combines with J gene TRBJ2-7; without DNA, the TCRdb call of TRBD1 cannot be checked. The CDR3 loop spans 15 amino acids. Germline V gene data show CDR1 as WSHSY and CDR2 as SAAADI. CDR3 loop: CASSGQGQSSYEQYF.

The chain carries TRBV20-1 and TRBJ1-2. Germline lookup yields CDR1 DFQATT and CDR2 SNEGSKA (reference sequence). The CDR3 runs 13 residues. The CDR3: CSATESVGYGYTF.

The chain has TRBV2 and TRBJ2-2. CDR3 length: 14 amino acids. Germline-derived CDR1 and CDR2 are SNHLY and FYNNEI. The CDR3 reads CASSDRLNTGELFF. Based on the CDR3 plus reference TRBV2 and TRBJ2-2, the full variable domain is EPEVTQTPSHQVTQMGQEVILRCVPISNHLYFYWYRQILGQKVEFLVSFYNNEISEKSEIFDDQFSVERPDGSNFTLKIRSTKLEDSAMYFCASSDRLNTGELFFGEGSRLTVL.

This rearrangement joins TRBV19 to TRBJ2-1; TCRdb's assignment of TRBD1 cannot be checked, as there is no DNA. The CDR3 is 12 amino acids. CDR1 and CDR2 from the germline V gene are LNHDA and SQIVND (reference sequence). CDR3 sequence: CASSIGQGQQFF.

The CDR3 sequence: CASSLSQGRQPQHF. V and J are TRBV7-2 and TRBJ1-5; the TCRdb call, TRBD1, lacks DNA for checking. There are 14 residues in the CDR3. Germline values: CDR1 SGHTA, CDR2 FQGNSA. The whole variable domain, remainder taken from reference TRBV7-2 and TRBJ1-5, is GAGVSQSPSNKVTEKGKDVELRCDPISGHTALYWYRQSLGQGLEFLIYFQGNSAPDKSGLPSDRFSAERTGGSVSTLTIQRTQQEDSAVYLCASSLSQGRQPQHFGDGTRLSIL.

V is TRBV28 and J is TRBJ2-5; TCRdb proposes TRBD1, but this gene call is untestable without DNA. The germline gives CDR1 MDHEN, CDR2 SYDVKM. CDR3 size: 16 residues. CDR3 loop: CASSFLLRARKETQYF.

The genes are TRBV7-9 and TRBJ2-7. The CDR3 loop spans 13 amino acids. Germline V gives CDR1 SEHNR, CDR2 FQNEAQ (reference sequence). CDR3 sequence: CASSLALGNEQYF.

The J gene is TRBJ1-1, the V gene TRBV7-2. The CDR3 length is 14 residues. Germline CDR1 and CDR2: SGHTA and FQGNSA. CDR3 sequence reads: CASSIRGGDTEAFF.

The chain links TRBV12-3 or TRBV12-4 to TRBJ2-2; without DNA, the TCRdb call of TRBD1 cannot be checked. This CDR3 comprises 15 residues. The CDR3 reads CASSLGDRGTGELFF.

The chain recombines TRBV2 with TRBJ2-2; TCRdb picks TRBD2, but there is no DNA to check that call. This CDR3 comprises 14 residues. Looked up from germline, CDR1 is SNHLY and CDR2 is FYNNEI. CDR3 in amino acids: CASSEFLAAGELFF. The whole variable domain, filled in from reference TRBV2 and TRBJ2-2, reads EPEVTQTPSHQVTQMGQEVILRCVPISNHLYFYWYRQILGQKVEFLVSFYNNEISEKSEIFDDQFSVERPDGSNFTLKIRSTKLEDSAMYFCASSEFLAAGELFFGEGSRLTVL.

The V call is TRBV30, the J call TRBJ1-1. The CDR3 runs to 14 residues. The V gene's germline CDR1 is GTSNPN and CDR2 SVGIG (reference sequence). Here the CDR3 reads CAWDPNGTNTEAFF.

The rearrangement uses TRBV18 and TRBJ2-2; TCRdb lists TRBD1, though no DNA is available to test this call. This CDR3 region has 16 residues. CDR1 is KGHSH, CDR2 LQKENI, per germline. CDR3 sequence reads: CASSPLSVGETGELFF.

The rearrangement links TRBV7-3 to TRBJ2-7; TCRdb designates TRBD1, a call that cannot be tested without DNA. The germline V gene encodes CDR1 SGHTA and CDR2 FQGTGA. The CDR3 has 17 residues. The CDR3 region is CASARAGGGGLNYEQYF.

CDR3: CASSQDRDLIQETQYF. The chain combines TRBV3-1 with TRBJ2-5. The length of the CDR3 is 16 residues. The germline gives CDR1 LGHDT, CDR2 YNNKEL (reference sequence).

This CDR3 is CSVTGDSYEQYF. The chain employs TRBV29-1 and TRBJ2-7; no DNA is available, so the TRBD1 call from TCRdb remains unchecked. The CDR3 contains 12 residues. The germline V gene has CDR1 SQVTM and CDR2 ANQGSEA.

J is TRBJ2-5 and V is TRBV2; there is no DNA to check the TCRdb D call of TRBD2. The germline CDR1 and CDR2 sequences are SNHLY and FYNNEI. CDR3 length equals 16 residues. The CDR3 protein is CASTKGTSGNQETQYF. The whole variable domain, remainder taken from reference TRBV2 and TRBJ2-5, is EPEVTQTPSHQVTQMGQEVILRCVPISNHLYFYWYRQILGQKVEFLVSFYNNEISEKSEIFDDQFSVERPDGSNFTLKIRSTKLEDSAMYFCASTKGTSGNQETQYFGPGTRLLVL.

CDR3 sequence reads: CASSVGAGVSDTQYF. V and J are TRBV9 and TRBJ2-3; with no DNA, the TCRdb D assignment of TRBD2 cannot be verified. CDR1 SGDLS and CDR2 YYNGEE come from the germline V gene. The CDR3 runs 15 residues.